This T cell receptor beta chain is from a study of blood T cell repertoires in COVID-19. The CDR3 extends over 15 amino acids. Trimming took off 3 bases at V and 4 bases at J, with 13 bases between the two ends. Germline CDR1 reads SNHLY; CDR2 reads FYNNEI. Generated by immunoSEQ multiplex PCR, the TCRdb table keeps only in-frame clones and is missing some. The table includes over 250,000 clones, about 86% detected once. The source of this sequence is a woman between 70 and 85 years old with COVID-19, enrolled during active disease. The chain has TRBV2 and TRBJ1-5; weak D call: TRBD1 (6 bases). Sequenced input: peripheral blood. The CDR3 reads CASSDAPQGNQPQHF. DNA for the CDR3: TGTGCCAGCAGTGACGCCCCTCAGGGGAATCAGCCCCAGCATTTT.